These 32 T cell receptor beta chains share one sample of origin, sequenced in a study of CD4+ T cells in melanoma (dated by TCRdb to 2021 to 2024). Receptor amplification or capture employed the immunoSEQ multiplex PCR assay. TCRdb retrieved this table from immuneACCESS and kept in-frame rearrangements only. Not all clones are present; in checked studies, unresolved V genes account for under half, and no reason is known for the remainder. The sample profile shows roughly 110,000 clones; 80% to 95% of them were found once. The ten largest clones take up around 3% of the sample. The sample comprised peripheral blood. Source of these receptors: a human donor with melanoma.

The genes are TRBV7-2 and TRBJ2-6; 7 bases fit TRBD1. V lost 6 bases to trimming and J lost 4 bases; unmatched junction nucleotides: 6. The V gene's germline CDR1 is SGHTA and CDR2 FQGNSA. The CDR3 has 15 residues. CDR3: CASRPTGVGANVLTF. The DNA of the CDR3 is TGTGCCAGCAGGCCTACAGGGGTCGGGGCCAACGTCCTGACTTTC.

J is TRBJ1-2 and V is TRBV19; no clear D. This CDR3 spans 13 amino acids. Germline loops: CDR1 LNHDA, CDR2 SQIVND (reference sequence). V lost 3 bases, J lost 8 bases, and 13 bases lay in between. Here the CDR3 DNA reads TGTGCCAGTAGTATTCCGGAGGTGGGGGGCTACACCTTC. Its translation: CASSIPEVGGYTF.

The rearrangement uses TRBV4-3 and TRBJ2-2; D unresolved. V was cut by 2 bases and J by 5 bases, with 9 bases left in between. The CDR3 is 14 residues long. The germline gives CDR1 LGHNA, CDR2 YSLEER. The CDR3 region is CASSQTSGTGELFF. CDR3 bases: TGCGCCAGCAGCCAAACTTCTGGGACCGGGGAGCTGTTTTTT.

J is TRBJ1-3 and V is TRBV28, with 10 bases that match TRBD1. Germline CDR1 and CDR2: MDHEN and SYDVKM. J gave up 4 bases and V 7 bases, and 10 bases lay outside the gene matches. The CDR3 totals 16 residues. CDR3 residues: CASNPGGTGAGNTIYF. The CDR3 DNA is TGTGCCAGCAACCCAGGCGGGACAGGGGCCGGAAACACCATATATTTT. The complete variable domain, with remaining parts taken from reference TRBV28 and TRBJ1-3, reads DVKVTQSSRYLVKRTGEKVFLECVQDMDHENMFWYRQDPGLGLRLIYFSYDVKMKEKGDIPEGYSVSREKKERFSLILESASTNQTSMYLCASNPGGTGAGNTIYFGEGSWLTVV.

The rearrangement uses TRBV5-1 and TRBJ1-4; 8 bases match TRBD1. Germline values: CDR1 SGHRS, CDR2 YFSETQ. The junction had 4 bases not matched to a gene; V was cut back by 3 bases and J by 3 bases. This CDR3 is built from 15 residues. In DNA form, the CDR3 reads TGCGCCAGCAGCTCCCCGGGACAGGCTAATGAAAAACTGTTTTTT. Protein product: CASSSPGQANEKLFF. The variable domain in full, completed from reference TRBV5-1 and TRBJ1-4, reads KAGVTQTPRYLIKTRGQQVTLSCSPISGHRSVSWYQQTPGQGLQFLFEYFSETQRNKGNFPGRFSGRQFSNSRSEMNVSTLELGDSALYLCASSSPGQANEKLFFGSGTQLSVL.

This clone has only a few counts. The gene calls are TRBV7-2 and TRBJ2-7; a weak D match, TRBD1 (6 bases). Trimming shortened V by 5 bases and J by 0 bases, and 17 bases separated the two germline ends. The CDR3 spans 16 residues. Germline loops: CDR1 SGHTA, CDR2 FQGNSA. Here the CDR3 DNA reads TGTGCCAGCAGCGGAAACAGGGTTGGTAGCTCCTACGAGCAGTACTTC. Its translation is CASSGNRVGSSYEQYF.

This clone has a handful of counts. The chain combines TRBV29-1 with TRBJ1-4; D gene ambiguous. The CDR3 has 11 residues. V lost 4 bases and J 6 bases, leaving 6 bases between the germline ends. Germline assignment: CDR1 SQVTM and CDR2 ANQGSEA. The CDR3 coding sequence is TGCAGCGTTGTCGAGGATGAAAAACTGTTTTTT. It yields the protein CSVVEDEKLFF.

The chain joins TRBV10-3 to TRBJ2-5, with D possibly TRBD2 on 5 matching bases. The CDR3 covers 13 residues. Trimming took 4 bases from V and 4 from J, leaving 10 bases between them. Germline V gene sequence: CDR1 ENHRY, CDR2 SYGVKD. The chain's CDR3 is CAISGPRGETQYF. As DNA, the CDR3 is TGTGCCATCAGTGGGCCCCGGGGAGAGACCCAGTACTTC.

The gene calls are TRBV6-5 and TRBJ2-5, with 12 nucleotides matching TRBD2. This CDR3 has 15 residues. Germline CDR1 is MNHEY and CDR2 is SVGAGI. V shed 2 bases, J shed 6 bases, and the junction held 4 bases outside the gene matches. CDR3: CASSYETSGGKTQYF. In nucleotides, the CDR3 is TGTGCCAGCAGTTACGAGACTAGCGGGGGTAAGACCCAGTACTTC.

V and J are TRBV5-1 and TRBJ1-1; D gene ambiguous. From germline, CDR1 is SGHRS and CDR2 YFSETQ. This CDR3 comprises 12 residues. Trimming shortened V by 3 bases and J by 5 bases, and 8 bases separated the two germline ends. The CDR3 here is CASSSLPTEAFF. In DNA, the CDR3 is TGCGCCAGCAGCTCTTTGCCAACTGAAGCTTTCTTT.

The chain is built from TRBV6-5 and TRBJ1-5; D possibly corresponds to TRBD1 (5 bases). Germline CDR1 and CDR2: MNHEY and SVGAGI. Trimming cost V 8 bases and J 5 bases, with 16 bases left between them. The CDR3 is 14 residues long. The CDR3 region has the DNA TGTGCCAGCGGGGGGGGTGAGGCCTATCAGCCCCAGCATTTT. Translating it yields CASGGGEAYQPQHF.

The CDR3 loop reads CASSLGGRASGYTF. In DNA, the CDR3 is TGTGCCAGCAGCTTAGGGGGCAGAGCATCGGGCTACACCTTC. This sequence joins TRBV7-6 and TRBJ1-2, with D tentatively TRBD1 (5 bases). V lost 1 base to trimming and J lost 8 bases, with 14 bases between them. The CDR3 has 14 residues. Germline V lookup: CDR1 SGHVS, CDR2 FNYEAQ.

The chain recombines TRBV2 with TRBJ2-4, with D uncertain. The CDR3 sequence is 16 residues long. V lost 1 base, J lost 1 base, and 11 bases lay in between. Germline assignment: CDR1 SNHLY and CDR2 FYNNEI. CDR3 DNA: TGTGCCAGCAGTGAAGATCGGCCTTTGGCCAAAAACATTCAGTACTTC. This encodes CASSEDRPLAKNIQYF.

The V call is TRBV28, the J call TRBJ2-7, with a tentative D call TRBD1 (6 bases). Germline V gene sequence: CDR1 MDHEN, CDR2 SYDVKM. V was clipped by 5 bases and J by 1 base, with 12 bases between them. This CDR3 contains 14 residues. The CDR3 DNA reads TGTGCCAGCAGTACTACAGGGTTTTCCTACGAGCAGTACTTC. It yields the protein CASSTTGFSYEQYF.

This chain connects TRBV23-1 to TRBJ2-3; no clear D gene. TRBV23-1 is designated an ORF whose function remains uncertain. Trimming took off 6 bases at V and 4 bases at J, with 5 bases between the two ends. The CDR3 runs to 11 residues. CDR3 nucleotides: TGCGCCAGCAGCCGGCCAGATACGCAGTATTTT. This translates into CASSRPDTQYF.

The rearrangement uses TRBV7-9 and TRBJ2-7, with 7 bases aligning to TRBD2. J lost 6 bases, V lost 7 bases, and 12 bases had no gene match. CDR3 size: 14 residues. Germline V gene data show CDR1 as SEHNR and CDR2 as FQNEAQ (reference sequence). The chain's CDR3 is CASKLRAGVGEQYF. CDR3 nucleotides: TGTGCCAGCAAGTTGAGGGCGGGAGTGGGCGAGCAGTACTTC.

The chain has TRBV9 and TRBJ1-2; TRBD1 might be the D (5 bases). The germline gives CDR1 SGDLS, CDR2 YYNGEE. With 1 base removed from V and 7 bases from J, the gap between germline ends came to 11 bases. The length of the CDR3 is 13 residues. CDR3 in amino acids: CASSVRGAAGYTF. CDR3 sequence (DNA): TGTGCCAGCAGCGTACGAGGGGCGGCTGGCTACACCTTC.

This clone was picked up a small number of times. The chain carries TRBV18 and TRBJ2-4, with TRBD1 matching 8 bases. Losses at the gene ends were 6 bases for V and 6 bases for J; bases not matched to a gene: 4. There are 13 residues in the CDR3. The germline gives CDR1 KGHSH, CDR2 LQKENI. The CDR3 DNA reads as TGTGCCAGCTCTCCAGACAGGGGAAACATTCAGTACTTC. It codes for CASSPDRGNIQYF.

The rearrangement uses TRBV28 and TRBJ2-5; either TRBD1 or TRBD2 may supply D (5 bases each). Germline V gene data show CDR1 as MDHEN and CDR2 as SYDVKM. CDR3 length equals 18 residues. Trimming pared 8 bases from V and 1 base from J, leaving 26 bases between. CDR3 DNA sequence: TGTGCCAGCCAAACCCCCGTGGGGCGAGAGGGCCCCCAAGAGACCCAGTACTTC. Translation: CASQTPVGREGPQETQYF.

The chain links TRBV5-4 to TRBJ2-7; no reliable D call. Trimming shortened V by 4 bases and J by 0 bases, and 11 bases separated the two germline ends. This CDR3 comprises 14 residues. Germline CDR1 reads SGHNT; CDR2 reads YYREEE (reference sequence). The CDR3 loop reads CASSLDTSSYEQYF. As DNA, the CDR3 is TGTGCCAGCAGCCTAGACACGAGCTCCTACGAGCAGTACTTC.

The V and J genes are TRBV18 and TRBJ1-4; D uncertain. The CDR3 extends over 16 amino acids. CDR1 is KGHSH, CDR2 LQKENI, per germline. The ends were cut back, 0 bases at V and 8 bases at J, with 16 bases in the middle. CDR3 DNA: TGTGCCAGCTCACCACCGGGTCAGCGGGCTCGGGAAAAACTGTTTTTT. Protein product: CASSPPGQRAREKLFF. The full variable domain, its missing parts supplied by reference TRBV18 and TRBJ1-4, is NAGVMQNPRHLVRRRGQEARLRCSPMKGHSHVYWYRQLPEEGLKFMVYLQKENIIDESGMPKERFSAEFPKEGPSILRIQQVVRGDSAAYFCASSPPGQRAREKLFFGSGTQLSVL.

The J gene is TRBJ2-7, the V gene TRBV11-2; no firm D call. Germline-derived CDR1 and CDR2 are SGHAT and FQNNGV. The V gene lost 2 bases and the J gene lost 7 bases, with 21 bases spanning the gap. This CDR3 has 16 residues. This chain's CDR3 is CASSLQVPGPLLEQYF. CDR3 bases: TGTGCCAGCAGCTTACAAGTTCCGGGCCCCTTACTGGAGCAGTACTTC.

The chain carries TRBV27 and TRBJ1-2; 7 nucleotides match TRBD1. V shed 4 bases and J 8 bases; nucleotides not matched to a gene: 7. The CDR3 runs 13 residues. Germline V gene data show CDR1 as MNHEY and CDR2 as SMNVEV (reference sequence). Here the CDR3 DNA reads TGTGCCAGCAGTTCCACAGGGGTTTTAGGCTACACCTTC. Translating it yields CASSSTGVLGYTF.

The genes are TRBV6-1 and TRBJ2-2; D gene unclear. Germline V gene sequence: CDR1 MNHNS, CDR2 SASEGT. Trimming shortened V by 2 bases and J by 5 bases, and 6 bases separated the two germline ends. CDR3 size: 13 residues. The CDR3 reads CASSETRTGELFF. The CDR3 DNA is TGTGCCAGCAGTGAAACGAGGACCGGGGAGCTGTTTTTT.

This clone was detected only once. CDR3 amino acids: CASSLDPANEQYF. Here the CDR3 DNA reads TGCGCCAGCAGCTTGGATCCCGCCAACGAGCAGTACTTC. The V call is TRBV5-1, the J call TRBJ2-7; no clear D. The germline gives CDR1 SGHRS, CDR2 YFSETQ. Trimming removed 0 bases from V and 5 bases from J, with 9 bases in between. This CDR3 is 13 amino acids long. The full variable domain, rest sourced from reference TRBV5-1 and TRBJ2-7, is KAGVTQTPRYLIKTRGQQVTLSCSPISGHRSVSWYQQTPGQGLQFLFEYFSETQRNKGNFPGRFSGRQFSNSRSEMNVSTLELGDSALYLCASSLDPANEQYFGPGTRLTVT.

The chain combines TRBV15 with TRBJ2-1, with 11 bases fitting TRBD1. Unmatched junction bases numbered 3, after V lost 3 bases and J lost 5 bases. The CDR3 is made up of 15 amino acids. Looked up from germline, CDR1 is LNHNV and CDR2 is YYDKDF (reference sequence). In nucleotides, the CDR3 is TGTGCCACCAGCAGCCGGACAGGGGGCAACAATGAGCAGTTCTTC. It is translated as CATSSRTGGNNEQFF.

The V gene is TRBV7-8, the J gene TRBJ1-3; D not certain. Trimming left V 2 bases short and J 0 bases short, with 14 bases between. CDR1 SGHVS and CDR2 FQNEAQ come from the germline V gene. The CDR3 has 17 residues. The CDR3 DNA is TGTGCCAGCAGCTTATTACCAGCTACTATCTCTGGAAACACCATATATTTT. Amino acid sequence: CASSLLPATISGNTIYF.

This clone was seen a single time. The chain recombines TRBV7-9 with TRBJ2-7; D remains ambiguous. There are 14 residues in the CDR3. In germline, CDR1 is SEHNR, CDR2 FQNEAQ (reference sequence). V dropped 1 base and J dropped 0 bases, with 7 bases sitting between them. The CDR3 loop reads CASSLVPDSYEQYF. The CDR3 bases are TGTGCCAGCAGCTTAGTGCCGGACTCCTACGAGCAGTACTTC.

CDR3 residues: CAWSVLGRVSTEAFF. The CDR3 nucleotides read TGTGCCTGGAGTGTACTCGGCAGGGTTTCCACTGAAGCTTTCTTT. The chain links TRBV30 to TRBJ1-1; D may be TRBD1 (5 bases). The V gene's germline CDR1 is GTSNPN and CDR2 SVGIG (reference sequence). The CDR3 runs 15 residues. Trimming shortened V by 0 bases and J by 4 bases, and 15 bases separated the two germline ends.

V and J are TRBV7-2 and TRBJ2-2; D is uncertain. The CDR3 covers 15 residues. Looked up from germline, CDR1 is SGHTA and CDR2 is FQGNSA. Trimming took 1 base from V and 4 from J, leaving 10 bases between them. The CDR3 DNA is TGTGCCAGCAGCTTAGGGGGAATGGCCACCGGGGAGCTGTTTTTT. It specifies CASSLGGMATGELFF. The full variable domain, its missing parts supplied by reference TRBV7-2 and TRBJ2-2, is GAGVSQSPSNKVTEKGKDVELRCDPISGHTALYWYRQSLGQGLEFLIYFQGNSAPDKSGLPSDRFSAERTGGSVSTLTIQRTQQEDSAVYLCASSLGGMATGELFFGEGSRLTVL.

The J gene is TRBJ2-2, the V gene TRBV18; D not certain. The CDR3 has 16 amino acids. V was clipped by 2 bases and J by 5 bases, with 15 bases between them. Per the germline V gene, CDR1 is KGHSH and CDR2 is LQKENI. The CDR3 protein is CASSPLRWSLTGELFF. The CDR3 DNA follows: TGTGCCAGCTCACCATTACGGTGGTCCCTTACCGGGGAGCTGTTTTTT.

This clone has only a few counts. The CDR3: CASRFSGFSTDTQYF. For the CDR3, the DNA is TGTGCCAGCAGATTTAGCGGTTTTTCTACAGATACGCAGTATTTT. This rearrangement joins TRBV6-4 to TRBJ2-3; D is perhaps TRBD2 (6 bases). This CDR3 has 15 residues. V was trimmed by 6 bases and J by 3 bases, leaving 16 bases between them. Germline lookup yields CDR1 MRHNA and CDR2 SNTAGT.